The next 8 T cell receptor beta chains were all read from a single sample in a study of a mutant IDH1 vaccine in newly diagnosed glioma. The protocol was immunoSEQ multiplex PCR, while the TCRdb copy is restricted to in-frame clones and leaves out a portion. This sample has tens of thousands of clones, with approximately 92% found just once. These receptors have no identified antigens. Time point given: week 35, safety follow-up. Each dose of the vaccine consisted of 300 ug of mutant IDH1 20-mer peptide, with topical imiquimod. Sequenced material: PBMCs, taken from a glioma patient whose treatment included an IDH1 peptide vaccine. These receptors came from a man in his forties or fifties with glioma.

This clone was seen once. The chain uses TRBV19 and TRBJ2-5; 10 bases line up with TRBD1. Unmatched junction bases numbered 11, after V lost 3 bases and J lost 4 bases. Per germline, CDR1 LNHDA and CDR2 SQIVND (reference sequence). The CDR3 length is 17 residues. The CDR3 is CASSILIGDRGRETQYF. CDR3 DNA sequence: TGTGCCAGTAGTATCCTAATCGGGGACAGGGGTCGAGAGACCCAGTACTTC.

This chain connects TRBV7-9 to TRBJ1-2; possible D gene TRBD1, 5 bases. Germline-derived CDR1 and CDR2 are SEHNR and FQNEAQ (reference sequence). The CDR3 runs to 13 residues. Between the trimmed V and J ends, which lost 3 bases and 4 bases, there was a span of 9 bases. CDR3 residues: CASSLDGGYGYTF. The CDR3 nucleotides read TGTGCCAGCAGCTTGGACGGGGGCTATGGCTACACCTTC.

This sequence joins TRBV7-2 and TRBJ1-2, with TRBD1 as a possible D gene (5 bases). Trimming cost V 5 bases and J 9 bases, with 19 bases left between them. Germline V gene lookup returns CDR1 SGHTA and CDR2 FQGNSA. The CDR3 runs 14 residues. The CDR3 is CASSGGTGRRSYTF. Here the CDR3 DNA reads TGTGCCAGCAGCGGCGGGACGGGACGCCGTAGCTACACCTTC.

The CDR3 sequence is CASSLGQGAGSTGELFF. For the CDR3, the DNA is TGTGCCAGCAGCTTGGGACAGGGGGCTGGTTCCACCGGGGAGCTGTTTTTT. The rearrangement uses TRBV5-5 and TRBJ2-2; TRBD1 agrees at 10 bases. The CDR3 has 17 amino acids. After removal of 0 bases from V and 4 bases from J, the junction contained 6 bases not matched to a gene. CDR1 is SGHKS and CDR2 is YYEKEE in the germline V gene (reference sequence). Looking up the rest from reference TRBV5-5 and TRBJ2-2 gives the full variable domain: DAGVTQSPTHLIKTRGQQVTLRCSPISGHKSVSWYQQVLGQGPQFIFQYYEKEERGRGNFPDRFSARQFPNYSSELNVNALLLGDSALYLCASSLGQGAGSTGELFFGEGSRLTVL.

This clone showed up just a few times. Written as DNA, the CDR3 is TGTGCCGGGGGAGACAGGGTTGTGACTGAAGCTTTCTTT. Amino acids: CAGGDRVVTEAFF. The chain links TRBV7-9 to TRBJ1-1, with 7 bases that match TRBD1. This CDR3 comprises 13 residues. V was clipped by 11 bases and J by 5 bases; unmatched bases: 11. The germline V gene encodes CDR1 SEHNR and CDR2 FQNEAQ (reference sequence).

CDR3 residues: CASSASGNTIYF. CDR3 in DNA: TGTGCCAGCAGCGCCTCTGGAAACACCATATATTTT. The genes are TRBV6-1 and TRBJ1-3; D gene unclear. CDR3 size: 12 residues. Deletions cut 6 bases from V and 0 bases from J, with 3 bases between. The V gene's germline CDR1 is MNHNS and CDR2 SASEGT.

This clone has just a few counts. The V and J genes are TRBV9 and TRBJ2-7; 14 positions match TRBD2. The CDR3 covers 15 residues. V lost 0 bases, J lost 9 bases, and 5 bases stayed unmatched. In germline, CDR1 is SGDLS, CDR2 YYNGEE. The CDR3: CASSVDLTSGRAQYF. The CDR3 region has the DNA TGTGCCAGCAGCGTAGATTTGACTAGCGGGAGGGCGCAGTACTTC. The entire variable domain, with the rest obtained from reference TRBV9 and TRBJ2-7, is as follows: DSGVTQTPKHLITATGQRVTLRCSPRSGDLSVYWYQQSLDQGLQFLIQYYNGEERAKGNILERFSAQQFPDLHSELNLSSLELGDSALYFCASSVDLTSGRAQYFGPGTRLTVT.

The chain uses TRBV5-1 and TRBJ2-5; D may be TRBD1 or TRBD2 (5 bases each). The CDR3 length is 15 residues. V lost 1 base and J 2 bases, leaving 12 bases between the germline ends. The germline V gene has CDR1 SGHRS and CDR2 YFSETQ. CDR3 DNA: TGCGCCAGCAGCTTGTCGGGACGGATACAAGAGACCCAGTACTTC. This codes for CASSLSGRIQETQYF.